These 22 T cell receptor beta chains came from one sample sequenced in a study of CD8 T cells in Susac syndrome. Reverse transcription of 0.5 to 1 ug RNA was performed with random hexamers. One entry per CDR3 protein, called by TCRdb with MiXCR from the immunoSEQ multiplex PCR reads. The sample includes under 150,000 distinct CDR3 sequences, about 90% of them seen just once. What was sequenced was CD8+ T cells from PBMCs. The receptors shown here come from a human donor with multiple sclerosis.

The chain links TRBV7-2 to TRBJ1-5; no clear D gene. The CDR3 extends over 17 amino acids. CDR1 is SGHTA, CDR2 FQGNSA, per germline. V gave up 1 base and J gave up 0 bases, with 13 bases separating them. CDR3 nucleotides: TGTGCCAGCAGCTTAGTAGTCGGTCGGTATAGCAATCAGCCCCAGCATTTT. Its protein product is CASSLVVGRYSNQPQHF.

This clonotype was seen just once. This chain connects TRBV28 to TRBJ1-5; D is uncertain. CDR1 MDHEN and CDR2 SYDVKM come from the germline V gene. CDR3 length equals 15 residues. V was cut by 3 bases and J by 2 bases, with 11 bases left in between. The CDR3 spells CASSFKALGNQPQHF. CDR3 coding DNA: TGTGCCAGCAGTTTTAAGGCGTTGGGCAATCAGCCCCAGCATTTT.

This clonotype showed up just a few times. The chain recombines TRBV5-5 with TRBJ2-5; D is ambiguous. Germline V gives CDR1 SGHKS, CDR2 YYEKEE (reference sequence). The length of the CDR3 is 12 residues. Trimming shortened V by 3 bases and J by 7 bases, and 10 bases separated the two germline ends. The chain's CDR3 is CASSWADGTQYF. The CDR3, as DNA: TGTGCCAGCAGCTGGGCTGATGGGACCCAGTACTTC. Based on the CDR3 plus reference TRBV5-5 and TRBJ2-5, the full variable domain is DAGVTQSPTHLIKTRGQQVTLRCSPISGHKSVSWYQQVLGQGPQFIFQYYEKEERGRGNFPDRFSARQFPNYSSELNVNALLLGDSALYLCASSWADGTQYFGPGTRLLVL.

J is TRBJ2-3 and V is TRBV29-1; TRBD2 agrees at 14 bases. CDR1 and CDR2 from the germline V gene are SQVTM and ANQGSEA. The CDR3 covers 17 residues. Trimming took 5 bases from V and 8 from J; bases not matched to a gene: 15. The CDR3 nucleotides are TGCAGCGTTCGCTCCTCCGGACTAGCGGGAGGATCGGGTACGCAGTATTTT. Protein sequence: CSVRSSGLAGGSGTQYF.

The chain joins TRBV29-1 to TRBJ1-1; D may be TRBD1 (6 bases). Germline CDR1 is SQVTM and CDR2 is ANQGSEA. The CDR3 spans 13 residues. Between the trimmed V and J ends, which lost 7 bases and 3 bases, there was a span of 15 bases. The CDR3 DNA reads TGCAGCGCGGCGGGGGGCGAGTACACTGAAGCTTTCTTT. Protein: CSAAGGEYTEAFF.

The chain links TRBV24-1 to TRBJ2-1, with 10 bases matching TRBD2. Looked up from germline, CDR1 is KGHDR and CDR2 is SFDVKD. Trimming removed 6 bases from V and 0 bases from J; junction bases left unmatched: 1. The CDR3 spans 15 residues. The CDR3 region is CATSLAGGSYNEQFF. The DNA for the CDR3 is TGTGCCACCAGTTTAGCGGGAGGCTCCTACAATGAGCAGTTCTTC.

The gene calls are TRBV6-6 and TRBJ1-1, with unresolved D. The CDR3 spans 14 residues. Trimming took off 11 bases at V and 0 bases at J, with 16 bases between the two ends. CDR1 is MNHNY and CDR2 is SVGAGI in the germline V gene (reference sequence). The CDR3 DNA follows: TGTGCCGCGGACCGAGAAACTTTGAACACTGAAGCTTTCTTT. Amino acids: CAADRETLNTEAFF.

This chain links TRBV5-4 with TRBJ2-1; D unresolved. V dropped 0 bases and J dropped 9 bases, with 4 bases sitting between them. This CDR3 region has 11 residues. CDR1 and CDR2 (germline): SGHNT, YYREEE (reference sequence). The CDR3 nucleotides are TGTGCCAGCAGCTTGGATGCTGAGCAGTTCTTC. It translates to CASSLDAEQFF.

The CDR3 here is CATSLGTSGTGELFF. CDR3 sequence (DNA): TGTGCCACCAGCCTAGGAACTAGCGGCACCGGGGAGCTGTTTTTT. V gene TRBV24-1 combines with J gene TRBJ2-2; TRBD2 aligns across 8 bases. The V segment lost 7 bases and the J segment 4 bases; nucleotides outside the gene matches: 7. The germline gives CDR1 KGHDR, CDR2 SFDVKD. This CDR3 is built from 15 residues.

The CDR3 sequence: CASSPNSGLAYNEQFF. The CDR3, as DNA: TGTGCCAGCAGCCCAAATAGCGGGTTGGCCTACAATGAGCAGTTCTTC. The chain links TRBV9 to TRBJ2-1; 7 bases map to TRBD2. Looked up from germline, CDR1 is SGDLS and CDR2 is YYNGEE. The CDR3 runs to 16 residues. Germline trimming cut 4 bases from V and 2 bases from J; bases unmatched to any gene: 9.

This clonotype showed up just a few times. V gene TRBV7-9 combines with J gene TRBJ2-2; D uncertain. Trimming took off 5 bases at V and 5 bases at J, with 9 bases between the two ends. Germline lookup yields CDR1 SEHNR and CDR2 FQNEAQ (reference sequence). The CDR3 has 13 amino acids. CDR3 amino acids: CASSPVVTGELFF. The CDR3 DNA reads TGTGCCAGCAGCCCGGTGGTAACCGGGGAGCTGTTTTTT.

The CDR3 here is CASSEGPSGGLYEQYF. The CDR3 coding sequence is TGTGCCAGCAGCGAAGGGCCCAGCGGGGGACTCTACGAGCAGTACTTC. The chain links TRBV9 to TRBJ2-7, with 8 bases identical to TRBD2. Looked up from germline, CDR1 is SGDLS and CDR2 is YYNGEE. The CDR3 length is 16 residues. The junction had 11 bases not matched to a gene; V was cut back by 3 bases and J by 3 bases.

This chain joins TRBV5-8 and TRBJ1-1; D is unresolved. The length of the CDR3 is 16 residues. Germline values: CDR1 SGHTS, CDR2 YDEGEE. The V gene lost 0 bases and the J gene lost 0 bases, with 12 bases spanning the gap. CDR3: CASSLGGLSMNTEAFF. The DNA of the CDR3 is TGTGCCAGCAGCTTGGGAGGGCTGAGCATGAACACTGAAGCTTTCTTT.

This clonotype was counted once. This chain links TRBV27 with TRBJ1-6, with D possibly TRBD1 on 5 matching bases. Trimming left V 3 bases short and J 10 bases short, with 10 bases between. The germline V gene has CDR1 MNHEY and CDR2 SMNVEV (reference sequence). The CDR3 extends over 13 amino acids. The CDR3 DNA reads TGTGCCAGCAGTTTTCAGGGCTTCTCACCCCTCCACTTT. This translates into CASSFQGFSPLHF.

The chain employs TRBV6-2 or TRBV6-3 and TRBJ2-7; D uncertain. Germline V gives CDR1 MNHEY, CDR2 SVGEGT. This CDR3 is 14 amino acids long. Between the trimmed V and J ends, which lost 5 bases and 2 bases, there was a span of 13 bases. CDR3 in amino acids: CASSNGPSAYEQYF. Written as DNA, the CDR3 is TGTGCCAGCAGTAATGGACCGAGCGCCTACGAGCAGTACTTC.

The chain combines TRBV4-1 with TRBJ1-1, with 8 bases fitting TRBD1. CDR3 size: 15 residues. Germline CDR1 MGHRA, CDR2 YSYEKL. V lost 6 bases and J lost 3; bases outside the gene matches: 9. CDR3 nucleotides: TGCGCCAGCAGTTCTACAGGGGGTGAGTACACTGAAGCTTTCTTT. The encoded protein is CASSSTGGEYTEAFF.

This rearrangement joins TRBV5-1 to TRBJ1-5; D is possibly TRBD1 (6 bases). This CDR3 has 15 residues. The germline CDR1 and CDR2 sequences are SGHRS and YFSETQ. The V gene lost 4 bases and the J gene lost 6 bases, with 17 bases spanning the gap. The CDR3 bases are TGCGCCAGCAGCCCCAGTGGGGGCGAGGTTCAGCCCCAGCATTTT. It translates to CASSPSGGEVQPQHF.

CDR3: CSACDDYDDNQPQHF. CDR3 DNA: TGCAGTGCCTGCGACGACTACGATGACAATCAGCCCCAGCATTTT. This chain links TRBV20-1 with TRBJ1-5, with D unresolved. V was cut by 6 bases and J by 3 bases, with 18 bases left in between. This CDR3 comprises 15 residues. Per the germline V gene, CDR1 is DFQATT and CDR2 is SNEGSKA (reference sequence).

This clonotype has just one count. The chain combines TRBV20-1 with TRBJ1-2; 8 nucleotides match TRBD1. V shed 6 bases, J shed 8 bases, and the junction held 14 bases outside the gene matches. This CDR3 is 14 amino acids long. CDR1 and CDR2 from the germline V gene are DFQATT and SNEGSKA (reference sequence). The CDR3 DNA reads TGCAGTGCCTCGTTCCCCAGGGGGCGAGAGGGCTACACCTTC. Encoded protein: CSASFPRGREGYTF.

The chain uses TRBV10-3 and TRBJ1-2; D perhaps matches TRBD1 (5 bases). Trimming pared 7 bases from V and 8 bases from J, leaving 26 bases between. CDR3 length: 16 amino acids. Germline CDR1 and CDR2: ENHRY and SYGVKD. In DNA, the CDR3 is TGTGCCATCACCCCGGAGACAGCAACCTCACGATACGGCTACACCTTC. It yields the protein CAITPETATSRYGYTF.

This clonotype was recorded only once. The rearrangement links TRBV7-9 to TRBJ2-3; D tentatively reads TRBD1 or TRBD2 (6 bases each). Germline assignment: CDR1 SEHNR and CDR2 FQNEAQ (reference sequence). The CDR3 covers 17 residues. V was cut by 3 bases and J by 0 bases, with 16 bases left in between. The CDR3 spells CASSLNRDSHSTDTQYF. DNA of the CDR3: TGTGCCAGCAGCTTGAACAGGGACTCTCATAGCACAGATACGCAGTATTTT.

The chain has TRBV27 and TRBJ2-2; D gene uncertain. Germline CDR1 reads MNHEY; CDR2 reads SMNVEV (reference sequence). The CDR3 is 15 amino acids. The V end was cut by 5 bases, the J end by 5 bases, with 15 bases between. The CDR3 bases are TGTGCCAGCAGTCCTACCCCATCTCGGACCGGGGAGCTGTTTTTT. Its protein product is CASSPTPSRTGELFF.